The rows below give T cell receptor beta chains drawn from one sample of a study of molecular identifiers for immune sequencing clone quantification. TCRdb re-called the PCR reads through MiXCR, storing one row per CDR3 protein. The sample shows approximately 590,000 distinct CDR3 sequences, about 25% of them seen only once. Sequenced: naive CD8+ T cells from blood, with Jurkat cell RNA spiked in. These receptor sequences come from a human donor in good health. Some libraries in this study had Jurkat cell RNA spiked in. Both conserved end residues are part of each CDR3. D genes are given only for firm matches. Size values are once, few and many counts, or a class for expanded clones, and some rows have none.

v_gene	abundance	d_gene	j_gene	CDR3aa	CDR3nt
TRBV5-6	once	TRBD1	TRBJ2-1	CASILPVGQGSDNEQFF	TGTGCCAGCATCCTACCCGTGGGACAGGGCTCGGACAATGAGCAGTTCTTC
TRBV6-1	many	TRBD1	TRBJ2-1	CASSKLGTGTQNYNEQFF	TGTGCCAGCAGTAAGCTCGGGACAGGAACTCAGAACTACAATGAGCAGTTCTTC
TRBV6-2/TRBV6-3	few	TRBD1	TRBJ2-3	CASSYLGQGVTDTQYF	TGTGCCAGCAGCTATCTCGGACAGGGTGTTACAGATACGCAGTATTTT
TRBV7-9	.	.	TRBJ1-1	CASSRGGGRSTEAFF	TGTGCCAGCAGCCGGGGGGGGGGGCGGAGCACTGAAGCTTTCTTT
TRBV12-3/TRBV12-4	many	TRBD1	TRBJ2-1	CASSPDVRTGGEQFF	TGTGCCAGCAGTCCGGATGTACGGACAGGCGGTGAGCAGTTCTTC
TRBV10-3	few	.	TRBJ2-6	CAISAAPSGANVLTF	TGTGCCATCAGTGCAGCGCCTTCTGGGGCCAACGTCCTGACTTTC
TRBV20-1	many	.	TRBJ1-5	CSASEPYSNQPQHF	TGCAGTGCTAGTGAACCGTATAGCAATCAGCCCCAGCATTTT
TRBV19	.	.	TRBJ2-7	CASSMLQSPYEQYF	TGTGCCAGTAGTATGCTGCAGAGCCCCTACGAGCAGTACTTC
TRBV5-1	few	.	TRBJ2-7	CASSLGVIRAPLLSATYEQYF	TGCGCCAGCAGCTTGGGAGTCATCAGGGCTCCACTCCTGTCGGCTACCTACGAGCAGTACTTC
TRBV20-1	.	.	TRBJ2-7	CSARDSSSYEQNF	TGCAGTGCAAGAGACAGTTCGTCCTACGAGCAGAACTTC
TRBV2	many	.	TRBJ2-7	CAGADSYEQYF	TGTGCCGGGGCAGACTCCTACGAGCAGTACTTC
TRBV20-1	few	.	TRBJ1-1	CSARDWDIPSTEAFF	TGCAGTGCTAGAGATTGGGACATCCCCTCCACTGAAGCTTTCTTT
TRBV6-2/TRBV6-3	.	.	TRBJ2-2	CASSWLPQDGPRGTGELFF	TGTGCCAGCAGTTGGCTGCCTCAGGACGGACCACGGGGCACCGGGGAGCTGTTTTTT
TRBV4-1	few	.	TRBJ2-7	CASSQDGSEDEQYF	TGCGCCAGCAGCCAAGACGGGTCCGAAGACGAGCAGTACTTC
TRBV6-5	.	.	TRBJ2-2	CASSSLEAGLNTGELFF	TGTGCCAGCAGTTCCCTTGAGGCAGGGCTGAACACCGGGGAGCTGTTTTTT
TRBV3-1	many	.	TRBJ2-4	CASSQDPLPAKNIQYF	TGTGCCAGCAGCCAAGACCCCTTGCCAGCCAAAAACATTCAGTACTTC
TRBV11-2	many	.	TRBJ2-7	CASSLAEDYEQYF	TGTGCCAGCAGCCTAGCTGAAGACTACGAGCAGTACTTC
TRBV12-3/TRBV12-4	few	.	TRBJ2-5	CASSLALSGETQYF	TGTGCCAGCAGTTTAGCCCTCTCGGGGGAGACCCAGTACTTC
TRBV7-9	many	TRBD1	TRBJ1-1	CASSPQTGDTEAFF	TGTGCCAGCAGCCCTCAGACAGGGGATACTGAAGCTTTCTTT
TRBV29-1	many	.	TRBJ2-7	CSVEDIASSYEQYF	TGCAGCGTTGAAGATATAGCCAGCTCCTACGAGCAGTACTTC
TRBV4-3	few	.	TRBJ1-1	CASSQGIVGMNTEAFF	TGCGCCAGCAGCCAAGGAATAGTGGGGATGAACACTGAAGCTTTCTTT
TRBV4-1	many	.	TRBJ2-7	CASSQAQGGYEQYF	TGCGCCAGCAGCCAAGCACAGGGCGGGTACGAGCAGTACTTC
TRBV4-3	many	.	TRBJ1-4	CASSQDTAGSRANEKLFF	TGCGCCAGCAGCCAAGATACGGCCGGGAGTCGGGCTAATGAAAAACTGTTTTTT
TRBV4-3	few	.	TRBJ1-2	CASSTNPWTGANYGYTF	TGCGCCAGCAGCACGAACCCATGGACGGGAGCTAACTATGGCTACACCTTC
TRBV28	many	TRBD2	TRBJ2-5	CASSSGLAGQETQYF	TGTGCCAGCAGTTCGGGACTAGCGGGTCAAGAGACCCAGTACTTC
TRBV20-1	many	TRBD2	TRBJ2-3	CSATDTSANGLKLDTQYF	TGCAGTGCCACAGACACTAGCGCGAACGGATTAAAATTAGATACGCAGTATTTT
TRBV7-9	few	TRBD1	TRBJ2-5	CASSSGQGKETQYF	TGTGCCAGCAGCTCAGGACAGGGTAAAGAGACCCAGTACTTC
TRBV3-1	many	.	TRBJ2-1	CASSQDRGGYSYNEQFF	TGTGCCAGCAGCCAAGATAGGGGGGGTTACTCCTACAATGAGCAGTTCTTC
TRBV7-2	.	TRBD2	TRBJ2-7	CASSLGVVAGMYEQYF	TGTGCCAGCAGCCTAGGAGTTGTAGCGGGGATGTACGAGCAGTACTTC
TRBV4-3	few	TRBD1	TRBJ1-1	CASSQIDRGRPEAFF	TGCGCCAGCAGCCAGATAGACAGGGGGCGTCCTGAAGCTTTCTTT
TRBV12-5	.	.	TRBJ2-5	CASGFGNTQYF	TGTGCTAGTGGTTTCGGGAATACCCAGTACTTC
TRBV9	few	.	TRBJ2-1	CASSALGYSYNEQFF	TGTGCCAGCAGCGCCCTGGGATACTCCTACAATGAGCAGTTCTTC
TRBV4-1	.	TRBD1	TRBJ1-2	CASSQTGGRDGYAF	TGCGCCAGCAGCCAAACAGGGGGCCGAGATGGCTACGCCTTC
TRBV20-1	few	TRBD1	TRBJ2-7	CSARDPDRVNEQYF	TGCAGTGCTAGAGACCCCGACAGGGTAAACGAGCAGTACTTC
TRBV6-5	many	.	TRBJ2-1	CASSPPTQNEQFF	TGTGCCAGCAGTCCACCAACACAGAATGAGCAGTTCTTC
TRBV11-2	.	.	TRBJ1-5	CASSFFGSNQPQHF	TGTGCCAGCAGCTTCTTCGGTAGCAATCAGCCCCAGCATTTT
TRBV14	few	.	TRBJ2-7	CASSQWAVKFYEQYF	TGTGCCAGCAGCCAATGGGCGGTAAAGTTCTACGAGCAGTACTTC
TRBV12-3/TRBV12-4	few	TRBD1	TRBJ2-1	CASSFGTGVDEQFF	TGTGCCAGCAGTTTCGGGACAGGGGTAGATGAGCAGTTCTTC
TRBV29-1	many	.	TRBJ2-7	CSVEDTGKDYEQYF	TGCAGCGTTGAAGACACCGGGAAAGACTACGAGCAGTACTTC
TRBV4-3	many	TRBD1	TRBJ1-1	CASSQDQGQTGWFSTEAFF	TGCGCCAGCAGCCAAGATCAAGGACAGACAGGGTGGTTTAGTACTGAAGCTTTCTTT